One and the same sample provided the 8 T cell receptor beta chains below, sequenced in a study of CD39 and CD103 CD8 tumor-infiltrating T cells listed by TCRdb under 2018. The method behind the library was the immunoSEQ multiplex PCR assay. The table comes from immuneACCESS by way of TCRdb, which keeps in-frame sequences with V and J called. Part of the clones is missing from these tables; in studies checked, under half for an unresolved V gene and the rest for unknown reasons. This sample holds 3,000 to 4,000 clones; over 55% were observed only once. The biggest ten clones account for roughly 25% of the sample. What was sequenced was CD39- CD103- CD8+ T cells sorted from the tumor. What this sample's cell subset or site label stands for: CD103-CD39- double-negative CD45RA- CD8 T cells. Every receptor here comes from a human donor with head and neck squamous cell carcinoma.

This clone rates as large. The chain is built from TRBV4-2 and TRBJ1-5; perhaps TRBD1 as D (5 bases). This CDR3 spans 14 amino acids. Germline V lookup: CDR1 LGHNA, CDR2 YNFKEQ. The V end lost 4 bases, the J end lost 7 bases, and 14 bases lay between the germline ends. DNA of the CDR3: TGTGCCAGCAGCCTCGGACAAACCGTACAGCCCCAGCATTTT. This encodes CASSLGQTVQPQHF.

Written as DNA, the CDR3 is TGTGCCAGCACCCACGGGGGGACCCAAGAGACCCAGTACTTC. Its protein is CASTHGGTQETQYF. V usage is TRBV6-5 and J usage is TRBJ2-5; 7 bases align to TRBD2. Trimming cost V 7 bases and J 1 base; bases outside gene matches: 6. Germline V CDR1 and CDR2: MNHEY, SVGAGI. This CDR3 is 14 amino acids long.

The chain is built from TRBV4-2 and TRBJ2-5; the D gene is possibly TRBD2 (6 bases). Germline loops: CDR1 LGHNA, CDR2 YNFKEQ. Trimming removed 0 bases at V and 1 base at J, with 12 bases between. This CDR3 has 16 amino acids. CDR3 loop: CASSQDLWGVQETQYF. The DNA for the CDR3 is TGTGCCAGCAGCCAAGATCTGTGGGGGGTCCAAGAGACCCAGTACTTC.

This rearrangement joins TRBV4-3 to TRBJ2-3; 8 positions agree with TRBD1. This CDR3 spans 15 amino acids. In germline, CDR1 is LGHNA, CDR2 YSLEER. Trimming removed 1 base from V and 6 bases from J; junction bases left unmatched: 6. Written as DNA, the CDR3 is TGCGCCAGCAGCCAAGTCCGGACAGGGCAGGATACGCAGTATTTT. This translates into CASSQVRTGQDTQYF.

This clone was detected once. Germline and junction disagree at one end, which may indicate a read error. V usage is TRBV7-7 and J usage is TRBJ2-2; weak D call: TRBD2 (5 bases). CDR3 length: 13 amino acids. CDR1 is SSHAT, CDR2 FNYEAQ, per germline (reference sequence). The CDR3 nucleotides read TGTGCTAGCAGCGGATCTGAGCGGAGGGAGCTGTTTTTT. Amino acid sequence: CASSGSERRELFF.

The sample holds a few counts of this clone. The J gene is TRBJ1-3, the V gene TRBV19; D remains unclear. The length of the CDR3 is 15 residues. The V end lost 10 bases, the J end lost 0 bases, and 16 bases lay between the germline ends. CDR1 is LNHDA and CDR2 is SQIVND in the germline V gene (reference sequence). The CDR3 sequence is CATLGVRDSGNTIYF. As DNA, the CDR3 is TGTGCCACCCTCGGGGTCCGAGACTCTGGAAACACCATATATTTT.

This clone was counted only a few times. J is TRBJ1-1 and V is TRBV4-3, with D perhaps matching TRBD1 (5 bases). There are 17 residues in the CDR3. From germline, CDR1 is LGHNA and CDR2 YSLEER. V was shortened by 1 base and J by 4 bases, with 19 bases between the two germline ends. CDR3: CASSQAPWGEEGTEAFF. As DNA, the CDR3 is TGCGCCAGCAGCCAAGCCCCCTGGGGGGAAGAGGGCACTGAAGCTTTCTTT.

The chain uses TRBV18 and TRBJ2-5, with unresolved D. The CDR3 contains 16 residues. Germline V gene data show CDR1 as KGHSH and CDR2 as LQKENI. V was pared by 3 bases and J by 7 bases, with 21 bases between. The CDR3 here is CASSPGAPGPVGTQYF. As DNA, the CDR3 is TGTGCCAGCTCACCGGGTGCGCCCGGGCCTGTTGGGACCCAGTACTTC.